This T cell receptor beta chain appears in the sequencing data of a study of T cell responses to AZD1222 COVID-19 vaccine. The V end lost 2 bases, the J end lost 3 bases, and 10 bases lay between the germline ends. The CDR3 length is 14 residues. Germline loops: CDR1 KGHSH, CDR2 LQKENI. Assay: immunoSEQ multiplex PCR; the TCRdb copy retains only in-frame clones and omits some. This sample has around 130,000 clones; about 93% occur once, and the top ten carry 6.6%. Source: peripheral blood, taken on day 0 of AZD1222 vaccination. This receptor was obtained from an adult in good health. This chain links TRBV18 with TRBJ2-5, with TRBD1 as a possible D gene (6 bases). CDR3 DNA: TGTGCCAGCTCACCATGGACAGAGAAAGAGACCCAGTACTTC. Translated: CASSPWTEKETQYF.